The rows below give T cell receptor beta chains drawn from one sample of a study of T cell changes during pregnancy in multiple sclerosis. Here immunoSEQ multiplex PCR was the method, and the copy in TCRdb shows in-frame clones only, minus some. The sample includes about 69,000 clones, over 75% of them seen just once. This specimen consisted of CD4+ T cells from peripheral blood mononuclear cells, obtained in the third trimester of pregnancy. The receptors originated from a female donor in good health, enrolled as a control in a pregnancy study. CDR3s include the opening cysteine and the closing phenylalanine or tryptophan. The order of the fields is V gene, clone size, CDR3 length, J gene, D gene, CDR3 DNA, CDR3 protein. D genes are given only for firm matches. Clone size is shown for a subset of rows, as once, few, many or a class of expanded clone.

TRBV4-1,-,18,TRBJ2-2,-,TGCGCCAGCAGCCAAGGGGCTGTGTGGGGGGCGAACACCGGGGAGCTGTTTTTT,CASSQGAVWGANTGELFF
TRBV6-5,-,14,TRBJ2-7,-,TGTGCCAGCACCAGAGGGGGGGCTTCCTACGAGCAGTACTTC,CASTRGGASYEQYF
TRBV4-2,once,16,TRBJ1-4,TRBD1,TGTGCCAGCAGCCAAGTGGCAGGGGGCGAGACTGAAAAACTGTTTTTT,CASSQVAGGETEKLFF
TRBV18,-,15,TRBJ1-5,-,TGTGCCAGCTCACCACCTTTCACGGGGGATCAGCCCCAGCATTTT,CASSPPFTGDQPQHF
TRBV19,-,13,TRBJ1-2,TRBD1,TGTGCCAGTACGCCGGACAGGGCCTATGGCTACACCTTC,CASTPDRAYGYTF
TRBV11-1,-,14,TRBJ2-5,-,TGTGCCAGCAGCCGCTCCCCAGGGGAAGAGACCCAGTACTTC,CASSRSPGEETQYF
TRBV11-3,-,16,TRBJ2-5,-,TGTGCCAGCAGCCCCCTCGGGTCCTCGGGCCAAGAGACCCAGTACTTC,CASSPLGSSGQETQYF
TRBV4-2,-,13,TRBJ1-1,-,TGTGCCAGCAGCCAAAGTAAGAGCCTTCCAGCTTTCTTT,CASSQSKSLPAFF
TRBV19,few,12,TRBJ1-5,-,TGTGCCAGTAGGCAGGGAAATCAGCCCCAGCATTTT,CASRQGNQPQHF
TRBV7-3,-,14,TRBJ2-1,-,TGTGCCAGCAGCCCGTCGACAGCTTACAATGAGCAGTTCTTC,CASSPSTAYNEQFF
TRBV18,-,16,TRBJ2-1,-,TGTGCCAGCTCACAATCGGGCAGGGGTGACCACAATGAGCAGTTCTTC,CASSQSGRGDHNEQFF
TRBV14,-,16,TRBJ2-5,-,TGTGCCAGCAGCCAACGACGCGGGGAGATCCAAGAGACCCAGTACTTC,CASSQRRGEIQETQYF
TRBV25-1,-,17,TRBJ2-7,TRBD2,TGTGCCAGCAGAAGAACAGGGACTAGCGGGACTGTCTACGAGCAGTACTTC,CASRRTGTSGTVYEQYF
TRBV4-2,few,13,TRBJ1-4,-,TGTGCCAGCAGCCAAGAGACTGGGGAAAAACTGTTTTTT,CASSQETGEKLFF
TRBV4-2,few,16,TRBJ2-1,TRBD2,TGTGCCAGCAGCCAAGAGGAAGAGCGGGGGAACAATGAGCAGTTCTTC,CASSQEEERGNNEQFF
TRBV5-5,-,14,TRBJ2-3,-,TGTGCCAGCAGCTTGTTAGGGGAAACAGATACGCAGTATTTT,CASSLLGETDTQYF
TRBV11-2,once,15,TRBJ2-7,-,TGTGCCAGCAGCTTAGCCGGGACTCCCTCGTACGAGCAGTACTTC,CASSLAGTPSYEQYF
TRBV7-3,-,14,TRBJ2-2,-,TGTGCCAGCAGCAAACAAGGGAGCACCGGGGAGCTGTTTTTT,CASSKQGSTGELFF
TRBV27,-,15,TRBJ2-7,TRBD1,TGTGCCAGCAGCCCGGGACAGGGGATTTCCTACGAGCAGTACTTC,CASSPGQGISYEQYF
TRBV30,-,14,TRBJ1-1,-,TGTGCCTGGAGTGTTGACAGAGTGAACACTGAAGCTTTCTTT,CAWSVDRVNTEAFF
TRBV7-8,-,15,TRBJ1-2,-,TGTGCCAGCAGCTTAGAGTCAAACAGGGACTATGGCTACACCTTC,CASSLESNRDYGYTF
TRBV6-5,once,13,TRBJ1-2,TRBD1,TGTGCCAGCAGTCGGACAGGGGGCGATGGCTACACCTTC,CASSRTGGDGYTF
TRBV25-1,-,14,TRBJ1-3,-,TGTGCCAGCAGTACCACGGGGGTTGGAAACACCATATATTTT,CASSTTGVGNTIYF
TRBV5-6,once,15,TRBJ1-2,-,TGTGCCAGCAGCTTTCAGACAATTAAAGGCTATGGCTACACCTTC,CASSFQTIKGYGYTF
TRBV5-4,-,13,TRBJ2-4,-,TGTGCCAGCAGCTCCCAGGCCAAAAACATTCAGTACTTC,CASSSQAKNIQYF
TRBV7-8,-,15,TRBJ1-4,TRBD1,TGTGCCAGCAGCCGACCGGGACAGGGAAGGGAAAAACTGTTTTTT,CASSRPGQGREKLFF
TRBV6-6,-,12,TRBJ2-7,-,TGTGCCAGCAGCCCGACAGACATCGTACCGTACTTC,CASSPTDIVPYF
TRBV5-4,-,14,TRBJ1-2,-,TGTGCCAGCAGCTTGGTTGACAGGAGTGGCGGCTACACCTTC,CASSLVDRSGGYTF
TRBV9,-,16,TRBJ2-2,TRBD1,TGTGCCAGCAGCGCCACGACAGGGGCGAACACCGGGGAGCTGTTTTTT,CASSATTGANTGELFF
TRBV5-4,-,15,TRBJ1-2,TRBD1,TGTGCCAGCAGCTTGCCGGCAGGGGGCACTAATGGCTACACCTTC,CASSLPAGGTNGYTF
TRBV19,-,16,TRBJ1-5,-,TGTGCCAGTAGCCCTTCGAGAGACTATAGCAATCAGCCCCAGCATTTT,CASSPSRDYSNQPQHF
TRBV15,-,16,TRBJ2-2,TRBD2,TGTGCCACTGGACTGGGCGGGGGATCTAACACCGGGGAGCTGTTTTTT,CATGLGGGSNTGELFF
TRBV7-2,-,18,TRBJ2-1,TRBD2,TGTGCCAGCGAAAAAAATTCCGGGGGGGGCAGCTCCTACAATGAGCAGTTCTTC,CASEKNSGGGSSYNEQFF
TRBV30,-,15,TRBJ2-2,-,TGTGCCTGGAGTGTTTGGTCTGCGAGCACCGGGGAGCTGTTTTTT,CAWSVWSASTGELFF
TRBV6-5,-,14,TRBJ2-4,TRBD1,TGTGCCAGCACCGGGACAGGGAGTAAAAACATTCAGTACTTC,CASTGTGSKNIQYF
TRBV9,-,12,TRBJ2-5,-,TGTGCCAGCAGCGCAGAACAGGGGACCCAGTACTTC,CASSAEQGTQYF
TRBV9,-,16,TRBJ1-5,TRBD1,TGTGCCAGCAGCGCGGGGACAGGGGATAGCAATCAGCCCCAGCATTTT,CASSAGTGDSNQPQHF
TRBV11-1,-,18,TRBJ2-3,TRBD2,TGTGCCAGCAGCTTAACGGCGGGGGGGCGTCGGAGCACAGATACGCAGTATTTT,CASSLTAGGRRSTDTQYF
TRBV5-5,-,13,TRBJ1-1,-,TGTGCCAGCAGCTTACAGTTGAACACTGAAGCTTTCTTT,CASSLQLNTEAFF
TRBV5-4,once,14,TRBJ2-4,-,TGTGCCAGCAGCTCCGACACCAGCCGGAACATTCAGTACTTC,CASSSDTSRNIQYF
TRBV7-9,-,16,TRBJ1-2,-,TGTGCCAGCAGCCCCGGGGGGTCGGGAGCTAACTATGGCTACACCTTC,CASSPGGSGANYGYTF
TRBV7-2,-,15,TRBJ2-7,TRBD1,TGTGCCAGCAGCTTAGCTACAGGGGCTTCCTACGAGCAGTACTTC,CASSLATGASYEQYF
TRBV4-2,-,16,TRBJ2-3,TRBD2,TGTGCCAGCAGCCAAGCCCCTAGCGGGGGTACAGATACGCAGTATTTT,CASSQAPSGGTDTQYF
TRBV6-5,-,13,TRBJ1-1,-,TGTGCCAGCAGTTACATCGGGGACACTGAAGCTTTCTTT,CASSYIGDTEAFF
TRBV9,few,15,TRBJ1-4,-,TGTGCCAGCAGCTCCGCCGGGACACCGAATGAAAAACTGTTTTTT,CASSSAGTPNEKLFF
TRBV30,-,14,TRBJ2-7,-,TGTGCCTTTTTAGGGGGACGTAACTCCTACGAGCAGTACTTC,CAFLGGRNSYEQYF
TRBV29-1,few,15,TRBJ1-1,TRBD1,TGCAGCGTTGACCGTGCAGGGGGTAAGAACACTGAAGCTTTCTTT,CSVDRAGGKNTEAFF
TRBV9,-,17,TRBJ2-6,TRBD1,TGTGCCAGCACCCGTGGGACAGGGAGGCCTGGGGCCAACGTCCTGACTTTC,CASTRGTGRPGANVLTF
TRBV6-5,-,14,TRBJ2-3,-,TGTGCCAGCAGTTGGGGGACTAGCACAGATACGCAGTATTTT,CASSWGTSTDTQYF
TRBV5-8,-,11,TRBJ2-3,-,TGTGCCAGCAGCTTCGGGCGGGCGCAGTATTTT,CASSFGRAQYF
TRBV5-8,-,15,TRBJ1-2,-,TGTGCCAGCATCCAATCCGTCGGGGAATCGTATGGCTACACCTTC,CASIQSVGESYGYTF
TRBV11-3,-,16,TRBJ2-1,TRBD1,TGTGCCAGCAGCCCAACACCGGGACAGGGGGCCGGTGAGCAGTTCTTC,CASSPTPGQGAGEQFF
TRBV2,-,16,TRBJ2-6,TRBD1,TGTGCCAGGAAGGGACAGCTAATCTCTGGGGCCAACGTCCTGACTTTC,CARKGQLISGANVLTF
TRBV11-3,-,15,TRBJ1-1,-,TGTGCCAGCAGCTTAGAGGGGCAGATGAACACTGAAGCTTTCTTT,CASSLEGQMNTEAFF
TRBV6-5,-,15,TRBJ1-6,TRBD1,TGTGCCAGCAGGGAGACAGGGAGGCTAAATTCACCCCTCCACTTT,CASRETGRLNSPLHF
TRBV15,-,15,TRBJ1-4,TRBD1,TGTGCCACCAGCGGAGGGACAGCGGATAATGAAAAACTGTTTTTT,CATSGGTADNEKLFF
TRBV7-2,-,16,TRBJ2-3,TRBD2,TGTGCCAGCAGCCCGAGACTAGCGGGACCGGGGGATACGCAGTATTTT,CASSPRLAGPGDTQYF